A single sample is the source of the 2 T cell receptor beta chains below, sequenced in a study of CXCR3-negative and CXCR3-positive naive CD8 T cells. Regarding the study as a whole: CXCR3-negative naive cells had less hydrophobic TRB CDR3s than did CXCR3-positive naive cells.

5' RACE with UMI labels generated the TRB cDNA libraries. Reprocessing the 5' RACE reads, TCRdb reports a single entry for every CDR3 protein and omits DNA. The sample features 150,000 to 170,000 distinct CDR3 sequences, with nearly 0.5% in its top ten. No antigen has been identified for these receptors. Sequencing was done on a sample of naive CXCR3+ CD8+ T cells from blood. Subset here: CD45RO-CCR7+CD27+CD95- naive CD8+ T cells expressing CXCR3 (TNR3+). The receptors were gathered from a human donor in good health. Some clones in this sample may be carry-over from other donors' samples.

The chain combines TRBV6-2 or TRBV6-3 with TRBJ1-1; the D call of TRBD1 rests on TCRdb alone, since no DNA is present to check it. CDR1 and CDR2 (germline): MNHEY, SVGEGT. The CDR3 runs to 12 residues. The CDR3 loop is CASSYETGEAFF.

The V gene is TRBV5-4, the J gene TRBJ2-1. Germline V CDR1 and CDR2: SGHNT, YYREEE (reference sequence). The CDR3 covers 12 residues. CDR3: CASSVGYNEQFF.